This T cell receptor beta chain was observed in a study of shared clonotypes between healthy human individuals. The V and J ends lost 0 bases and 6 bases, in that order; junction bases with no gene match: 3. Per germline, CDR1 MNHEY and CDR2 SMNVEV (reference sequence). The CDR3 covers 14 residues. Only one count was recorded for this clone. Naive CD8 cells were CD45RO-negative, positively selected for CCR7, excluding terminally differentiated effector memory CD45RA+ cells. Healthy HIV-negative adults with no recent acute infections or vaccinations were recruited as donors. Libraries were prepared by immunoSEQ multiplex PCR; TCRdb keeps only in-frame clonotypes and omits some of them. Of about 1.9 million clones listed, around 95% are singletons.

This receptor was identified in a man in his late teens or twenties in good health. Some clones in this sample may be carry-over from other donors' samples. The sequenced material came from naive CD8+ T cells from PBMCs. This rearrangement joins TRBV27 to TRBJ1-1; TRBD1 aligns across 8 bases. The CDR3 loop is CASSLSTGAAEAFF. CDR3 DNA sequence: TGTGCCAGCAGTTTATCGACAGGGGCCGCTGAAGCTTTCTTT.